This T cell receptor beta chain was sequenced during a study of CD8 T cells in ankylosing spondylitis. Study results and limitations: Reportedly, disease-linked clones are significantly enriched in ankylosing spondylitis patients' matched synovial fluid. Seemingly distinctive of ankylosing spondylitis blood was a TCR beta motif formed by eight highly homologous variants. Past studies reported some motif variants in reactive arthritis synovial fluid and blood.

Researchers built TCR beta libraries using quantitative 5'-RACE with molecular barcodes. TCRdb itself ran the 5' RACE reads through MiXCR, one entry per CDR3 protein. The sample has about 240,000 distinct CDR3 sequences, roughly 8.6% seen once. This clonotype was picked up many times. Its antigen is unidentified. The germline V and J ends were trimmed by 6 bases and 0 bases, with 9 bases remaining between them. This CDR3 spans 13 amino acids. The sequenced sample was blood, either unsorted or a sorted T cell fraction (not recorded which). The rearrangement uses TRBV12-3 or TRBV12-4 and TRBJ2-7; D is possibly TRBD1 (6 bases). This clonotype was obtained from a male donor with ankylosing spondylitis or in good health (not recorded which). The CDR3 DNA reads TGTGCCAGCAGCCGGGACACCTCCTACGAGCAGTACTTC. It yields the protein CASSRDTSYEQYF.